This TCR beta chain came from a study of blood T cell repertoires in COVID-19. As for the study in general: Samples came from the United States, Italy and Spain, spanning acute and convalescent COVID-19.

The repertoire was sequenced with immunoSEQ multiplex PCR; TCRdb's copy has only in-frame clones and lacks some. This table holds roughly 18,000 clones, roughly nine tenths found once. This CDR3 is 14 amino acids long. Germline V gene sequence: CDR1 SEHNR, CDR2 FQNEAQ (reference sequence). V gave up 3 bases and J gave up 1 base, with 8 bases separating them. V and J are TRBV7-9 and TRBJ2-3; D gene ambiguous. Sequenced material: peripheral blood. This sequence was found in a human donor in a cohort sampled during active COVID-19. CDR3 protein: CASSFGGGTDTQYF. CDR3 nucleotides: TGTGCCAGCAGCTTCGGCGGAGGCACAGATACGCAGTATTTT.